A single sample is the source of the 7 T cell receptor beta chains below, sequenced in a study of shared clonotypes between healthy human individuals. Libraries were prepared by immunoSEQ multiplex PCR; TCRdb keeps only in-frame clonotypes and omits some of them. The sample records a few hundred thousand clones, approximately 65% being singletons. Source material: memory CD4+ T cells sorted from blood. Subset indicated: CD45RA-negative fraction. The origin of the receptors is a man between 25 and 39 years old in good health.

The chain links TRBV27 to TRBJ2-4, with 14 positions matching TRBD2. The V segment lost 4 bases and the J segment 6 bases; nucleotides outside the gene matches: 5. The CDR3 runs 16 residues. Looked up from germline, CDR1 is MNHEY and CDR2 is SMNVEV (reference sequence). CDR3: CASSSWGTSGRNIQYF. In nucleotides, the CDR3 is TGTGCCAGCAGTTCCTGGGGGACTAGCGGGAGAAACATTCAGTACTTC.

V gene TRBV7-2 combines with J gene TRBJ2-7, with unresolved D. Looked up from germline, CDR1 is SGHTA and CDR2 is FQGNSA. V was cut by 8 bases and J by 0 bases, with 11 bases left in between. CDR3 length: 13 amino acids. This chain's CDR3 is CASRRLSSYEQYF. CDR3 bases: TGTGCCAGCCGGCGATTAAGCTCCTACGAGCAGTACTTC.

This chain joins TRBV5-1 and TRBJ2-7, with D hard to call. CDR1 is SGHRS, CDR2 YFSETQ, per germline. With 5 bases removed from V and 1 base from J, the gap between germline ends came to 10 bases. The CDR3 extends over 13 amino acids. CDR3 sequence reads: CASRSRESYEQYF. In DNA form, the CDR3 reads TGCGCCAGCAGATCCAGAGAATCCTACGAGCAGTACTTC. Variable domain in full (rest from reference TRBV5-1 and TRBJ2-7): KAGVTQTPRYLIKTRGQQVTLSCSPISGHRSVSWYQQTPGQGLQFLFEYFSETQRNKGNFPGRFSGRQFSNSRSEMNVSTLELGDSALYLCASRSRESYEQYFGPGTRLTVT.

V gene TRBV11-3 combines with J gene TRBJ2-7, with 8 bases lining up with TRBD1. Germline loops: CDR1 SGHNT, CDR2 YENEEA. V lost 1 base to trimming and J lost 5 bases; unmatched junction nucleotides: 10. CDR3 size: 16 residues. The chain's CDR3 is CASSLGGVGQAHEQYF. The CDR3 region has the DNA TGTGCCAGCAGCTTAGGGGGAGTGGGACAGGCACACGAGCAGTACTTC.

The chain carries TRBV28 and TRBJ1-5; D perhaps matches TRBD1 (6 bases). Per germline, CDR1 MDHEN and CDR2 SYDVKM. Deletions cut 8 bases from V and 4 bases from J, with 15 bases between. This CDR3 is 14 amino acids long. CDR3 region: CASFRGGPNQPQHF. CDR3 sequence (DNA): TGTGCCAGCTTCAGAGGGGGTCCGAATCAGCCCCAGCATTTT.

CDR3 sequence (DNA): TGTGCCAGCAGTTTTAGAGTCAGCGGTGCAGATACGCAGTATTTT. Its protein product is CASSFRVSGADTQYF. The rearrangement uses TRBV27 and TRBJ2-3, with D perhaps TRBD2 (5 bases). The CDR3 runs to 15 residues. Trimming took 3 bases from V and 4 from J, leaving 14 bases between them. Germline V lookup: CDR1 MNHEY, CDR2 SMNVEV (reference sequence).

The chain links TRBV29-1 to TRBJ2-1, with D unresolved. There are 10 residues in the CDR3. The germline V and J ends were trimmed by 2 bases and 11 bases, with 7 bases remaining between them. Germline-derived CDR1 and CDR2 are SQVTM and ANQGSEA. This CDR3 is CSVELGQQFF. The CDR3 DNA sequence: TGCAGCGTTGAATTAGGGCAGCAGTTCTTC.